These 27 T cell receptor beta chains were sequenced from one sample in a study of PD-L1 blockade in urothelial cancer. Time point specified: pretreatment peripheral blood. Libraries were prepared by immunoSEQ multiplex PCR; TCRdb keeps only in-frame clonotypes and omits some of them. The sample has some 65,000 clones; about four fifths are singletons. The sequencing used PBMCs, collected around atezolizumab (anti-PD-L1) treatment. The receptors shown here come from a man aged 70-80 years with urothelial cancer.

This clone has ten or more counts. This chain connects TRBV28 to TRBJ1-2, with 9 nucleotides matching TRBD1. This CDR3 spans 13 amino acids. The germline gives CDR1 MDHEN, CDR2 SYDVKM. V lost 6 bases and J lost 6; bases outside the gene matches: 5. As DNA, the CDR3 is TGTGCCAGCAGCGTGGACAGGGGCAATGGCTACACCTTC. Its protein product is CASSVDRGNGYTF.

The chain combines TRBV19 with TRBJ2-3, with 11 bases lining up with TRBD2. Germline V gene lookup returns CDR1 LNHDA and CDR2 SQIVND (reference sequence). V gave up 6 bases and J gave up 0 bases; unmatched junction bases: 11. The CDR3 contains 18 residues. This chain's CDR3 is CASSGGLAGAPSTDTQYF. The CDR3 DNA reads TGTGCCAGTAGCGGTGGACTAGCGGGTGCCCCTAGCACAGATACGCAGTATTTT.

V usage is TRBV6-1 and J usage is TRBJ2-1, with TRBD1 identical over 9 bases. Germline values: CDR1 MNHNS, CDR2 SASEGT. There are 15 residues in the CDR3. The ends lost 1 base at V and 8 bases at J; junction bases unmatched: 6. Written as DNA, the CDR3 is TGTGCCAGCAGTGAAGAGGGACAGGGTCGCGATGAGCAGTTCTTC. Translation gives CASSEEGQGRDEQFF.

This chain links TRBV2 with TRBJ2-1; 10 bases align to TRBD2. V lost 2 bases, J lost 8 bases, and 6 bases stayed unmatched. Per the germline V gene, CDR1 is SNHLY and CDR2 is FYNNEI. This CDR3 has 15 residues. DNA of the CDR3: TGTGCCAGCAGTGAATACGCTAGCGGGAGCGATGAGCAGTTCTTC. Protein: CASSEYASGSDEQFF.

In this sample, this clone turned up a few times. The gene calls are TRBV29-1 and TRBJ1-1, with a possible D match to TRBD1 (6 bases). V shed 6 bases and J shed 2 bases, with 10 bases lying between them. The CDR3 sequence is 12 residues long. Germline loops: CDR1 SQVTM, CDR2 ANQGSEA. The CDR3 DNA sequence: TGCAGCGTCGGACAGCCCAACACTGAAGCTTTCTTT. Translation gives CSVGQPNTEAFF.

V usage is TRBV18 and J usage is TRBJ2-3; D gene uncertain. V was pared by 5 bases and J by 4 bases, with 13 bases between. This CDR3 spans 14 amino acids. CDR1 and CDR2 (germline): KGHSH, LQKENI. CDR3 nucleotides: TGTGCCAGCTCAATAGCAGCTCGGGCAGATACGCAGTATTTT. This encodes CASSIAARADTQYF.

This chain joins TRBV7-2 and TRBJ1-2, with D possibly being TRBD1 (5 bases). Germline CDR1 and CDR2: SGHTA and FQGNSA. V lost 7 bases and J lost 4, with 10 bases in between. This CDR3 is 12 amino acids long. In DNA, the CDR3 is TGTGCCAGCACGGGGGGTAGCTATGGCTACACCTTC. Its protein is CASTGGSYGYTF.

V gene TRBV11-1 combines with J gene TRBJ2-7; tentatively, D is TRBD1 (6 bases). V was cut by 5 bases and J by 3 bases, with 11 bases left in between. Germline values: CDR1 SGHAT, CDR2 FQDESV (reference sequence). This CDR3 is 13 amino acids long. The DNA of the CDR3 is TGTGCCAGCAGCATGGGACATCGCTACGAGCAGTACTTC. Translating gives CASSMGHRYEQYF.

The chain uses TRBV27 and TRBJ2-7, with D maybe TRBD1 (5 bases). CDR1 and CDR2 from the germline V gene are MNHEY and SMNVEV (reference sequence). This CDR3 spans 15 amino acids. Trimming removed 2 bases from V and 5 bases from J, with 16 bases in between. The CDR3 reads CASSLGPGAFDEQYF. The CDR3 DNA sequence: TGTGCCAGCAGTTTAGGTCCTGGGGCGTTCGACGAGCAGTACTTC.

The chain combines TRBV7-9 with TRBJ1-1; D might be TRBD1 (6 bases). CDR1 is SEHNR and CDR2 is FQNEAQ in the germline V gene (reference sequence). V lost 0 bases to trimming and J lost 7 bases, with 9 bases between them. The CDR3 has 13 amino acids. The chain's CDR3 is CASSLAPGHEAFF. In nucleotides, the CDR3 is TGTGCCAGCAGCTTAGCGCCGGGACATGAAGCTTTCTTT.

The J gene is TRBJ2-7, the V gene TRBV28; no firm D call. V shed 5 bases and J shed 0 bases, with 2 bases lying between them. The CDR3 totals 11 residues. Germline CDR1 reads MDHEN; CDR2 reads SYDVKM. The CDR3 reads CASSHSYEQYF. In DNA, the CDR3 is TGTGCCAGCAGTCACTCCTACGAGCAGTACTTC.

This clone was seen a handful of times. The J gene is TRBJ2-3, the V gene TRBV5-8, with D tentatively TRBD2 (6 bases). Trimming took off 4 bases at V and 2 bases at J, with 17 bases between the two ends. CDR1 and CDR2 (germline): SGHTS, YDEGEE. The CDR3 has 16 residues. For the CDR3, the DNA is TGTGCCAGCAGCCCTGGTTGGGGCGGGGTCACAGATACGCAGTATTTT. Protein sequence: CASSPGWGGVTDTQYF.

V is TRBV6-1 and J is TRBJ1-2, with D maybe TRBD1 (5 bases). The CDR3 consists of 13 residues. Trimming removed 8 bases from V and 8 bases from J, with 18 bases in between. Germline V CDR1 and CDR2: MNHNS, SASEGT. The CDR3, as DNA: TGTGCCAGCGCTTATTCCCCAGGGTGGGGCTACACCTTC. Protein: CASAYSPGWGYTF.

This chain uses TRBV27 with TRBJ2-1; 7 positions agree with TRBD2. J gave up 4 bases and V 6 bases, and 6 bases lay outside the gene matches. This CDR3 comprises 14 residues. Germline V gives CDR1 MNHEY, CDR2 SMNVEV (reference sequence). The CDR3 region is CASRGERGYNEQFF. The CDR3 bases are TGTGCCAGCAGAGGTGAGCGGGGATACAATGAGCAGTTCTTC.

The chain is built from TRBV19 and TRBJ2-3, with TRBD2 matching 14 bases. This CDR3 has 18 residues. V shed 10 bases, J shed 2 bases, and the junction held 14 bases outside the gene matches. Germline assignment: CDR1 LNHDA and CDR2 SQIVND (reference sequence). The CDR3: CATGLAGGGGSFTDTQYF. The CDR3 DNA is TGTGCCACCGGACTAGCGGGGGGTGGGGGATCTTTCACAGATACGCAGTATTTT.

This clone was seen a few times. The rearrangement uses TRBV5-4 and TRBJ2-2; 12 bases are a match to TRBD2. V gave up 4 bases and J gave up 0 bases; unmatched junction bases: 7. The CDR3 is 18 residues long. CDR1 and CDR2 (germline): SGHNT, YYREEE (reference sequence). CDR3 coding DNA: TGTGCCAGCAGCCACCAACTAGCGGGAGGCGCGAACACCGGGGAGCTGTTTTTT. Translation: CASSHQLAGGANTGELFF.

The chain has TRBV7-3 and TRBJ1-1, with D possibly being TRBD1 (5 bases). Per germline, CDR1 SGHTA and CDR2 FQGTGA. The CDR3 runs 13 residues. Trimming left V 5 bases short and J 2 bases short, with 9 bases between. For the CDR3, the DNA is TGTGCCAGCAGCACACAGGTTAACACTGAAGCTTTCTTT. Translation gives CASSTQVNTEAFF.

The chain uses TRBV4-1 and TRBJ1-1; 9 bases align to TRBD1. This CDR3 is 16 amino acids long. V shed 0 bases, J shed 7 bases, and the junction held 9 bases outside the gene matches. CDR1 MGHRA and CDR2 YSYEKL come from the germline V gene. CDR3 in DNA: TGCGCCAGCAGCCAAGATCCGGGGGACAGGGTTGGTGAAGCTTTCTTT. It specifies CASSQDPGDRVGEAFF.

The chain carries TRBV5-1 and TRBJ2-1; 9 bases fit TRBD2. The CDR3 runs to 14 residues. From germline, CDR1 is SGHRS and CDR2 YFSETQ. Germline trimming cut 0 bases from V and 9 bases from J; bases unmatched to any gene: 4. CDR3 protein: CASSLVREGSEQFF. The CDR3 DNA follows: TGCGCCAGCAGCTTGGTGCGGGAGGGCAGTGAGCAGTTCTTC. The full variable domain, its missing parts supplied by reference TRBV5-1 and TRBJ2-1, is KAGVTQTPRYLIKTRGQQVTLSCSPISGHRSVSWYQQTPGQGLQFLFEYFSETQRNKGNFPGRFSGRQFSNSRSEMNVSTLELGDSALYLCASSLVREGSEQFFGPGTRLTVL.

The CDR3 DNA reads as TGTGCCAGCAGCGTAGGGACAGGGCAGAACACTGAAGCTTTCTTT. Residues: CASSVGTGQNTEAFF. This rearrangement joins TRBV9 to TRBJ1-1; 8 bases are a match to TRBD1. The V and J ends lost 0 bases and 1 base, in that order; junction bases with no gene match: 2. The CDR3 consists of 15 residues. Germline V lookup: CDR1 SGDLS, CDR2 YYNGEE.

This chain joins TRBV2 and TRBJ2-3; 7 bases are a match to TRBD2. The V and J ends lost 4 bases and 4 bases, in that order; junction bases with no gene match: 8. The CDR3 runs 15 residues. CDR1 is SNHLY, CDR2 FYNNEI, per germline. CDR3 amino acids: CASSGRGRNSDTQYF. CDR3 sequence (DNA): TGTGCCAGCAGTGGACGCGGGAGAAATTCAGATACGCAGTATTTT.

The chain employs TRBV5-4 and TRBJ2-3, with TRBD2 identical over 7 bases. The CDR3 runs to 16 residues. Trimming at V came to 4 bases and at J to 3 bases, leaving 11 bases not matched to a gene. Germline V gene sequence: CDR1 SGHNT, CDR2 YYREEE (reference sequence). CDR3 sequence (DNA): TGTGCCAGCAGCCCTCGACTAGCTCTGACGACAGATACGCAGTATTTT. Residues: CASSPRLALTTDTQYF.

This clone was seen a single time. The V and J genes are TRBV6-1 and TRBJ2-5; 11 bases match TRBD1. Looked up from germline, CDR1 is MNHNS and CDR2 is SASEGT. The V segment lost 8 bases and the J segment 4 bases; nucleotides outside the gene matches: 3. The length of the CDR3 is 13 residues. This chain's CDR3 is CASGTGGGETQYF. The CDR3 DNA follows: TGTGCCAGCGGGACAGGGGGGGGAGAGACCCAGTACTTC.

This clone has only a few counts. The chain couples TRBV5-4 to TRBJ1-1; TRBD1 is a possible D gene (6 bases). The CDR3 is made up of 15 amino acids. In germline, CDR1 is SGHNT, CDR2 YYREEE (reference sequence). V lost 4 bases to trimming and J lost 3 bases, with 16 bases between them. CDR3 protein: CASSPAGGWYTEAFF. CDR3 coding DNA: TGTGCCAGCAGCCCCGCGGGGGGCTGGTACACTGAAGCTTTCTTT.

V usage is TRBV5-1 and J usage is TRBJ1-4; perhaps TRBD1 as D (6 bases). The germline V and J ends were trimmed by 4 bases and 6 bases, with 16 bases remaining between them. The CDR3 spans 15 residues. Germline assignment: CDR1 SGHRS and CDR2 YFSETQ. The CDR3 DNA reads as TGCGCCAGCAGCCCGGTGGGGGCAAGGGATGAAAAACTGTTTTTT. It specifies CASSPVGARDEKLFF.

The chain has TRBV2 and TRBJ2-5; TRBD2 agrees at 7 bases. J was trimmed by 4 bases and V by 3 bases; bases with no gene match: 8. Germline values: CDR1 SNHLY, CDR2 FYNNEI. The CDR3 length is 15 residues. The CDR3 region has the DNA TGTGCCAGCAGTGAGATCTTGGGGGGGATAGAGACCCAGTACTTC. Amino acids: CASSEILGGIETQYF.

This clone has a single count. The V gene is TRBV6-1, the J gene TRBJ2-3; 13 nucleotides agree with TRBD2. Trimming cost V 2 bases and J 0 bases; bases outside gene matches: 5. Germline loops: CDR1 MNHNS, CDR2 SASEGT. CDR3 size: 18 residues. Here the CDR3 DNA reads TGTGCCAGCAGTGAAAAGTGGACTAGCGGGAGAAGCACAGATACGCAGTATTTT. Amino acids: CASSEKWTSGRSTDTQYF.